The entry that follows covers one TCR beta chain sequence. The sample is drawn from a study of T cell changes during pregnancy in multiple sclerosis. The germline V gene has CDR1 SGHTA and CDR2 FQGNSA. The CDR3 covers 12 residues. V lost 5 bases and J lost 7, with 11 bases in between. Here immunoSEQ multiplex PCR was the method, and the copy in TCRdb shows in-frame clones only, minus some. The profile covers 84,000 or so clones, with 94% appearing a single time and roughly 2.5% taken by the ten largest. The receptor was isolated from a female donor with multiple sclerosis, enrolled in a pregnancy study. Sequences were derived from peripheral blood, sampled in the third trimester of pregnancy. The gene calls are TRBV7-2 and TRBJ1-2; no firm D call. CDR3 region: CASSPGSSGYTF. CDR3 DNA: TGTGCCAGCAGCCCCGGGTCGAGTGGCTACACCTTC.